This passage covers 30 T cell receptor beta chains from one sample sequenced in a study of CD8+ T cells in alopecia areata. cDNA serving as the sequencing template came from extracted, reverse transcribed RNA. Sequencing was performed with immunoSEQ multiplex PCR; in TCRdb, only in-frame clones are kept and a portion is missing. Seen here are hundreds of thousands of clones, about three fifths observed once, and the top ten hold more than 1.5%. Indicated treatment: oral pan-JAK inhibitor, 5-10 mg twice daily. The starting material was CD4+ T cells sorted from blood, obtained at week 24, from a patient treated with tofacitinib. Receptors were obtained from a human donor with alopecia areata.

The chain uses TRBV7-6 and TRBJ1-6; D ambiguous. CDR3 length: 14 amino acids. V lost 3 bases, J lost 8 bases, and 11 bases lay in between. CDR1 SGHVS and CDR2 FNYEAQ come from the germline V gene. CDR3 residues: CASSFDMDDSPLHF. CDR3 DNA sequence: TGTGCCAGCAGCTTTGATATGGACGATTCACCCCTCCACTTT.

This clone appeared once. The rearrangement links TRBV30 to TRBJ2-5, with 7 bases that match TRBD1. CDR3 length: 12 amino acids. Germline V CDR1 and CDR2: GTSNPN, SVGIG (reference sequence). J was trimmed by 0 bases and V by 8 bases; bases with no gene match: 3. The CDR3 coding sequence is TGTGCCCGCAGGGGGTACCAAGAGACCCAGTACTTC. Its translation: CARRGYQETQYF.

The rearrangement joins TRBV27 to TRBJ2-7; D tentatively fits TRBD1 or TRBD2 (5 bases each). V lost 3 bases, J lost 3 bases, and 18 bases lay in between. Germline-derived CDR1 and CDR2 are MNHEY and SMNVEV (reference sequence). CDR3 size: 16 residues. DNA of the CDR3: TGTGCCAGCAGTTTTAGGGGCGGAGGTTACGACTACGAGCAGTACTTC. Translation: CASSFRGGGYDYEQYF.

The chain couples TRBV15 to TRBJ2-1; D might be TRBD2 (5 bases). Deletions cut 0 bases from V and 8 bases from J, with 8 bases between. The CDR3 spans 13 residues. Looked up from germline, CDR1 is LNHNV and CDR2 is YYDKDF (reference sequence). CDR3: CATSRDSRDEQFF. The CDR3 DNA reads TGTGCCACCAGCAGAGATTCGAGGGATGAGCAGTTCTTC.

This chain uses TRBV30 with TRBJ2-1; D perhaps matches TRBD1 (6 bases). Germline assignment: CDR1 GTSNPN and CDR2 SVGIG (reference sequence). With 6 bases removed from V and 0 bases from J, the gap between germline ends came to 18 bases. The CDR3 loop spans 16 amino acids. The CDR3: CACRHGTSSSYNEQFF. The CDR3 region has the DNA TGTGCCTGCAGACACGGGACATCGTCCTCCTACAATGAGCAGTTCTTC.

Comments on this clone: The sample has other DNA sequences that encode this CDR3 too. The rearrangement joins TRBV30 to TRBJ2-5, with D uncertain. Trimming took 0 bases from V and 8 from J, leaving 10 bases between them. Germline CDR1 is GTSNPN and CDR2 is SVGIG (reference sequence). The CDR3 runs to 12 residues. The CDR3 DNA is TGTGCCTGGAGTGTGGCAGTAGAAACCCAGTACTTC. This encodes CAWSVAVETQYF.

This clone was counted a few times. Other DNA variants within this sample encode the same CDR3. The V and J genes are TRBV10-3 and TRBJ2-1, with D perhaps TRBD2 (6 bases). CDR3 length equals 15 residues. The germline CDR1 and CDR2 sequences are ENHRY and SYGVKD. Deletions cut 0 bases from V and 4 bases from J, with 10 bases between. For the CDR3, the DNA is TGTGCCATCAGTGAGTCCGGGGGTCGGTACAATGAGCAGTTCTTC. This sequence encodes CAISESGGRYNEQFF.

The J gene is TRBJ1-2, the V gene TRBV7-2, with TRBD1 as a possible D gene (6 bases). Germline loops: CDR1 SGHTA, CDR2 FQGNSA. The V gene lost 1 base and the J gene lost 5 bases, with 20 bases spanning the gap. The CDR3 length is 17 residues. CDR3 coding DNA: TGTGCCAGCAGCTTAGGGACCCAAACAGGGACCCCTTATGGCTACACCTTC. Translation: CASSLGTQTGTPYGYTF.

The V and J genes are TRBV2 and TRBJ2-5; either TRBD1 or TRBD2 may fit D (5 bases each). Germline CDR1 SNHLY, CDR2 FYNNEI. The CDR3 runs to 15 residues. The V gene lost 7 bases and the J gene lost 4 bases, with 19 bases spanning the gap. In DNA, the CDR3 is TGTGCCAGCATGCGTGGTCAGGGAGATGGAGAGACCCAGTACTTC. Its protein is CASMRGQGDGETQYF.

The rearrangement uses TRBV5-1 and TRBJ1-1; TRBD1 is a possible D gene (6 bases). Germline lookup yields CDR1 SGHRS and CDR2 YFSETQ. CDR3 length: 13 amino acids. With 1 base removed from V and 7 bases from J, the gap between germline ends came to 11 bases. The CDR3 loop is CASSLLGDIEAFF. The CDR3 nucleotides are TGCGCCAGCAGCTTGCTGGGGGACATTGAAGCTTTCTTT.

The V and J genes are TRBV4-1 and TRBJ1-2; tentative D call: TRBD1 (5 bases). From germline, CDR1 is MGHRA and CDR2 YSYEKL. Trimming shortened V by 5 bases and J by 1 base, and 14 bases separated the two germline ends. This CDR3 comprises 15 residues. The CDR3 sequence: CASSARDSINYGYTF. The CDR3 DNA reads TGCGCCAGCAGCGCCCGGGACTCAATTAACTATGGCTACACCTTC.

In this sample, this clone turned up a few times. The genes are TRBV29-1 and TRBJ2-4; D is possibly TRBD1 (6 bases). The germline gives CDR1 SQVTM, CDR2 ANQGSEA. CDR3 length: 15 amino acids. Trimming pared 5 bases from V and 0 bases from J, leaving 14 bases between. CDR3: CSVSQGTLAKNIQYF. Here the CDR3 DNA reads TGCAGCGTTTCTCAGGGGACACTAGCCAAAAACATTCAGTACTTC.

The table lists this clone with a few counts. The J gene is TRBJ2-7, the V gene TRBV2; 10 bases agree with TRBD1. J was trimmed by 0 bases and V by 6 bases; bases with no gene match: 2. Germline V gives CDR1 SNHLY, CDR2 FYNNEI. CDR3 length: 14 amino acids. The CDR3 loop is CASRGTGASYEQYF. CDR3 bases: TGTGCCAGCAGGGGGACAGGGGCCTCCTACGAGCAGTACTTC. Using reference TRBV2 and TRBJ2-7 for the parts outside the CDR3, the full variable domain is EPEVTQTPSHQVTQMGQEVILRCVPISNHLYFYWYRQILGQKVEFLVSFYNNEISEKSEIFDDQFSVERPDGSNFTLKIRSTKLEDSAMYFCASRGTGASYEQYFGPGTRLTVT.

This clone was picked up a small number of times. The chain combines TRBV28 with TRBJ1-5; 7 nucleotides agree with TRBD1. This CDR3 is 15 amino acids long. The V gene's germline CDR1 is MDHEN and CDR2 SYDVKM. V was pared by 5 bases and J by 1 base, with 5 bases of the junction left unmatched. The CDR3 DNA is TGTGCCAGCAGTACGACAGGGTTGAGCAATCAGCCCCAGCATTTT. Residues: CASSTTGLSNQPQHF.

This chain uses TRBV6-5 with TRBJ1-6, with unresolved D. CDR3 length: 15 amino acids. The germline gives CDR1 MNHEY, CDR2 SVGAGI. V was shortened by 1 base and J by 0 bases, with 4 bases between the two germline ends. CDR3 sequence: CASSYYRSYNSPLHF. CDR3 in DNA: TGTGCCAGCAGTTACTACCGCTCCTATAATTCACCCCTCCACTTT.

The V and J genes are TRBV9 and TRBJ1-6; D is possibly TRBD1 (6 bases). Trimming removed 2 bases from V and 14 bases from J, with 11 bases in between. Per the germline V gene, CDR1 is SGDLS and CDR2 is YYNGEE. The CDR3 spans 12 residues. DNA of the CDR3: TGTGCCAGCAGCGTGCCGGGACAAACCCTCCACTTT. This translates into CASSVPGQTLHF.

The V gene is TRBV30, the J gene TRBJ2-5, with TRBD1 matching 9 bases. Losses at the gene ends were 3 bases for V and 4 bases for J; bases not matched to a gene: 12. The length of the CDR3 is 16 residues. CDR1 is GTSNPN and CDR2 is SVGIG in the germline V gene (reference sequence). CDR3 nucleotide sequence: TGTGCCTGGAGCCCTAAAACAGGGGGCTCGGTAGAGACCCAGTACTTC. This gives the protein CAWSPKTGGSVETQYF.

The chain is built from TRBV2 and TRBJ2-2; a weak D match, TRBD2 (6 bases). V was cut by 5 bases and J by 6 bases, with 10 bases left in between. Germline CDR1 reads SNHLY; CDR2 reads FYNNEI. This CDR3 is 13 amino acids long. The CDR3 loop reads CASSLGGPGELFF. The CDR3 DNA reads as TGTGCCAGCAGTCTTGGAGGGCCCGGGGAGCTGTTTTTT.

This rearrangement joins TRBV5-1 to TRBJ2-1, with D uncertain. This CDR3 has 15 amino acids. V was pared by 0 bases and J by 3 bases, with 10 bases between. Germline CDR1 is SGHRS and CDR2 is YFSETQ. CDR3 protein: CASSLDGWDYNEQFF. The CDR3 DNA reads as TGCGCCAGCAGCTTGGACGGCTGGGACTACAATGAGCAGTTCTTC.

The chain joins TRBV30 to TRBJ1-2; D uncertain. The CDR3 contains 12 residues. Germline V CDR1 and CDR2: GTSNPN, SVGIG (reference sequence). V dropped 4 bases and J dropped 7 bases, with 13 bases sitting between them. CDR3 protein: CAWNWGGAGYTF. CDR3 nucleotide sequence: TGTGCCTGGAACTGGGGAGGAGCTGGCTACACCTTC.

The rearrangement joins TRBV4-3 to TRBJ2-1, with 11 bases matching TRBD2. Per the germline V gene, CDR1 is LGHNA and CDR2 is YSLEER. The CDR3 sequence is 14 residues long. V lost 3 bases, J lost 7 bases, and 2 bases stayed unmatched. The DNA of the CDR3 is TGCGCCAGCAGCCACCTAGCGGGGGGTAATGAGCAGTTCTTC. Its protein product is CASSHLAGGNEQFF.

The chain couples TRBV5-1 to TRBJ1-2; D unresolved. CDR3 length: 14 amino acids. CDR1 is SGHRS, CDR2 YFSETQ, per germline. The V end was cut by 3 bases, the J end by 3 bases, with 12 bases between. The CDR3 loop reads CASSSHAWDYGYTF. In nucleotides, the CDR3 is TGCGCCAGCAGCTCCCACGCGTGGGACTATGGCTACACCTTC. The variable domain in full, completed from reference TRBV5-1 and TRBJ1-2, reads KAGVTQTPRYLIKTRGQQVTLSCSPISGHRSVSWYQQTPGQGLQFLFEYFSETQRNKGNFPGRFSGRQFSNSRSEMNVSTLELGDSALYLCASSSHAWDYGYTFGSGTRLTVV.

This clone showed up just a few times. The CDR3 spells CASSLAGPRNNEQFF. CDR3 DNA: TGCGCCAGCAGCCTGGCGGGACCCCGAAACAATGAGCAGTTCTTC. The V gene is TRBV5-1, the J gene TRBJ2-1, with D maybe TRBD2 (6 bases). The CDR3 runs 15 residues. Between the trimmed V and J ends, which lost 4 bases and 5 bases, there was a span of 16 bases. CDR1 SGHRS and CDR2 YFSETQ come from the germline V gene. Using reference TRBV5-1 and TRBJ2-1 for the parts outside the CDR3, the full variable domain is KAGVTQTPRYLIKTRGQQVTLSCSPISGHRSVSWYQQTPGQGLQFLFEYFSETQRNKGNFPGRFSGRQFSNSRSEMNVSTLELGDSALYLCASSLAGPRNNEQFFGPGTRLTVL.

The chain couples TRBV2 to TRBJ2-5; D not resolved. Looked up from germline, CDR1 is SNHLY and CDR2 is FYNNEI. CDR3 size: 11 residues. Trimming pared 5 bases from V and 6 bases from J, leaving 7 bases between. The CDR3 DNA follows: TGTGCCAGCAGTCAGAAGAAGACCCAGTACTTC. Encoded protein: CASSQKKTQYF.

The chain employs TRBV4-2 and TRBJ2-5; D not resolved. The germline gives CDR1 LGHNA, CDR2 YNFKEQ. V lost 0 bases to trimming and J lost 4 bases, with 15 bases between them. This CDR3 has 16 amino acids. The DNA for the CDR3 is TGTGCCAGCAGCCAAGATGGATCGCAGGTGGGAGAGACCCAGTACTTC. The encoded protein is CASSQDGSQVGETQYF.

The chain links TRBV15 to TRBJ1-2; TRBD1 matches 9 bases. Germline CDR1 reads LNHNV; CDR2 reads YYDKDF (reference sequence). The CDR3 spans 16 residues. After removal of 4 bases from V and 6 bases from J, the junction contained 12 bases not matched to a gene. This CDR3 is CATSKPPGQGSDGYTF. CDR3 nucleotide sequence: TGTGCCACCAGCAAACCCCCGGGACAGGGTAGCGATGGCTACACCTTC.

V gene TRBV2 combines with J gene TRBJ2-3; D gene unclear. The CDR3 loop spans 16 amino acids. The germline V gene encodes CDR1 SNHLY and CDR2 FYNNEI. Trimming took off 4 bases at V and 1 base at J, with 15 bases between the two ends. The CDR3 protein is CASSVVTYYGTDTQYF. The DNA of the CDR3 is TGTGCCAGCAGTGTGGTGACCTACTACGGCACAGATACGCAGTATTTT.

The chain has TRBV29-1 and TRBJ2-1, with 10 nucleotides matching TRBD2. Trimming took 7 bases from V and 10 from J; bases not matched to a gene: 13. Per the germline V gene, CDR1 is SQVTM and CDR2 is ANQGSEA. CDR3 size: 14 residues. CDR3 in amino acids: CSAGSGGAYWEQFF. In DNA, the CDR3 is TGCAGCGCAGGGAGCGGGGGGGCTTATTGGGAGCAGTTCTTC.

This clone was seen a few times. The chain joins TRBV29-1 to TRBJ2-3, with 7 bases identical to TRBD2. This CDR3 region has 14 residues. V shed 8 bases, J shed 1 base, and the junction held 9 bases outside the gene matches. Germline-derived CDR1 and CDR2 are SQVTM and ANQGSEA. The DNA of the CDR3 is TGCAGCTCCAGTTGGGACTATCGCACAGATACGCAGTATTTT. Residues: CSSSWDYRTDTQYF.

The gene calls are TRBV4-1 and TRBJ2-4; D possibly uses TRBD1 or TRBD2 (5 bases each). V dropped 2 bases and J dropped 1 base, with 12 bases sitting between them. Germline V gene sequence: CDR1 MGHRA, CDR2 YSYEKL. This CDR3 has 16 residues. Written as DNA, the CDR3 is TGCGCCAGCAGCCAAAAAAACGGGGCTGCCAAAAACATTCAGTACTTC. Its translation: CASSQKNGAAKNIQYF.